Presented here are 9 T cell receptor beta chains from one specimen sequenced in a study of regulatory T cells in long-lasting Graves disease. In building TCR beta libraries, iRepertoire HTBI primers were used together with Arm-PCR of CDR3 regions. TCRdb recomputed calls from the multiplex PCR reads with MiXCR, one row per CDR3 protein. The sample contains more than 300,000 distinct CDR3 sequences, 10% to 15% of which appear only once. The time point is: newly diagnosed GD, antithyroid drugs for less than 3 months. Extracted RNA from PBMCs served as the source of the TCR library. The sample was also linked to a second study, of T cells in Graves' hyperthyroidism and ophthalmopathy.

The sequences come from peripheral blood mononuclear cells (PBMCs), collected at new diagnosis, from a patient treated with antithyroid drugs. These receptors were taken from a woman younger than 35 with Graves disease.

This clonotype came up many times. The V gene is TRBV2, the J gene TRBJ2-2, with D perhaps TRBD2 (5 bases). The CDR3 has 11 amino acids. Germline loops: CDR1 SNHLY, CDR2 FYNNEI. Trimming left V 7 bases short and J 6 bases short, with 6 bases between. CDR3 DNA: TGTGCCAGCACACTAGCCGGGGAGCTGTTTTTT. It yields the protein CASTLAGELFF.

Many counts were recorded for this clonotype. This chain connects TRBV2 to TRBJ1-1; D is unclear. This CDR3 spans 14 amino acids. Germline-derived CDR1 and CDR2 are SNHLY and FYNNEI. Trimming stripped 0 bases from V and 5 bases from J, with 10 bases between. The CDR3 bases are TGTGCCAGCAGTGAAGCGCTTCACGGAACTGAAGCTTTCTTT. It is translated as CASSEALHGTEAFF.

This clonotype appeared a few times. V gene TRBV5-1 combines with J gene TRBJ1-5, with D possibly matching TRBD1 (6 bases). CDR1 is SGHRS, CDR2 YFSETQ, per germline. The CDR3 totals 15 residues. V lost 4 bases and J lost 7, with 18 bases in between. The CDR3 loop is CASSLTGQRGQPQHF. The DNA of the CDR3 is TGCGCCAGCAGCCTCACAGGGCAAAGGGGGCAGCCCCAGCATTTT.

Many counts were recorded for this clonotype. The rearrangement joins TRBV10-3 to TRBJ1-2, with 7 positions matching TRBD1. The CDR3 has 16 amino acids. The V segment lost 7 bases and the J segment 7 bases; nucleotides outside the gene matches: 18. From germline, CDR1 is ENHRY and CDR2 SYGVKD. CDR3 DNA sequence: TGTGCCATCAAAATTAGGCGGGACAGTTACTCGTCTGGCTACACCTTC. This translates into CAIKIRRDSYSSGYTF.

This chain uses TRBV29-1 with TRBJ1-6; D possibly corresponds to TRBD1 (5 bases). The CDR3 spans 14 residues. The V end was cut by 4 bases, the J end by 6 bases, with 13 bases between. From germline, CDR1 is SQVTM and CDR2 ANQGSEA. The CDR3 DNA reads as TGCAGCGTTGCGGGACCGGAGATTAATTCACCCCTCCACTTT. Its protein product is CSVAGPEINSPLHF.

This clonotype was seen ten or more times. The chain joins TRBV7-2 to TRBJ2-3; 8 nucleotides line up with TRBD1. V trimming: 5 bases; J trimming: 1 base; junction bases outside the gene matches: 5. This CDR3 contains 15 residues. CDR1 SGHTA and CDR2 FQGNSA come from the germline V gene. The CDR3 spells CASSPQGAGTDTQYF. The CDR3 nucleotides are TGTGCCAGCAGCCCCCAGGGGGCGGGCACAGATACGCAGTATTTT.

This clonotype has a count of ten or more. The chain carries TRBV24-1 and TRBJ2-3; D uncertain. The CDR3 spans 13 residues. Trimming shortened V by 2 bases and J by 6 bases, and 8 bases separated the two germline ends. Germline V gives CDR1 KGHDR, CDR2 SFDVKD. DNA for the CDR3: TGTGCCACCAGTGATTGGCAGGTGGATACGCAGTATTTT. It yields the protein CATSDWQVDTQYF.

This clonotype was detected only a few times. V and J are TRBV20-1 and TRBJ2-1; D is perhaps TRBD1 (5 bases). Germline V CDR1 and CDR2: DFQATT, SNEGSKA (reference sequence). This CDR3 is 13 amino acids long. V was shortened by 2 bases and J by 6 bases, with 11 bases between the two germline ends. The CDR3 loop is CSARNRSGNEQFF. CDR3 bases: TGCAGTGCTAGAAACAGGTCTGGCAATGAGCAGTTCTTC.

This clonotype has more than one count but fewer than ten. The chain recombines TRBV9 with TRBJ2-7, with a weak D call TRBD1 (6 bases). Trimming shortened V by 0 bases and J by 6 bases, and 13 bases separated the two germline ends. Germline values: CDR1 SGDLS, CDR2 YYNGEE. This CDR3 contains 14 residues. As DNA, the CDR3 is TGTGCCAGCAGCGTAGGGTCAGGGGTCGGCGAGCAGTACTTC. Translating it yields CASSVGSGVGEQYF.